This T cell receptor beta chain came from a study of neoadjuvant anti-PD-1 for oral cavity cancer. Study-wide results and caveats: After neoadjuvant nivolumab, PBMC T cell clonality was significantly higher in non-responders than responders.

The V gene lost 4 bases and the J gene lost 8 bases, with 17 bases spanning the gap. Germline V gives CDR1 LNHNV, CDR2 YYDKDF (reference sequence). The CDR3 sequence is 15 residues long. With regard to this clone: Its antigen is unknown.

Assay: immunoSEQ multiplex PCR; the TCRdb copy retains only in-frame clones and omits some. Among some 15,000 clones listed, 70% to 75% were seen once. Sample: PBMCs, taken before nivolumab (anti-PD-1) treatment. The V gene is TRBV15, the J gene TRBJ1-4, with D maybe TRBD1 (6 bases). This TCR was sampled from a person between 40 and 80 years old with oral cavity squamous cell carcinoma. The CDR3 reads CATSTDQGGGEKLFF. CDR3 coding DNA: TGTGCCACCAGCACTGACCAGGGAGGGGGGGAAAAACTGTTTTTT.